This passage covers 9 T cell receptor beta chains from one sample sequenced in a study of shared clonotypes between healthy human individuals. Using immunoSEQ multiplex PCR, the repertoire was profiled, and TCRdb retains in-frame clones only, with some absent. This table has millions of clones, over 85% appearing once. Naive CD8 isolation took CD45RO-negative cells positively selected for CCR7 and excluded terminally differentiated effector memory CD45RA+ cells. The sample consisted of naive CD8+ T cells sorted from blood. The receptors stem from a man younger than 35 in good health.

J is TRBJ2-7 and V is TRBV6-6; tentative D call: TRBD1 (5 bases). Trimming removed 7 bases at V and 2 bases at J, with 12 bases between. The CDR3 loop spans 13 amino acids. Germline lookup yields CDR1 MNHNY and CDR2 SVGAGI (reference sequence). CDR3 nucleotide sequence: TGTGCCAGCACCGCAGGGATGGCCTACGAGCAGTACTTC. Translated, it gives CASTAGMAYEQYF.

The genes are TRBV7-9 and TRBJ2-5; 9 nucleotides match TRBD1. CDR3 length: 14 residues. CDR1 SEHNR and CDR2 FQNEAQ come from the germline V gene (reference sequence). The V gene end was trimmed by 2 bases and the J gene end by 5 bases; junction bases not matched to a gene: 3. This chain's CDR3 is CASSLTGGRETQYF. The DNA of the CDR3 is TGTGCCAGCAGCTTAACAGGGGGCAGGGAGACCCAGTACTTC. The full variable domain, its missing parts supplied by reference TRBV7-9 and TRBJ2-5, is DTGVSQNPRHKITKRGQNVTFRCDPISEHNRLYWYRQTLGQGPEFLTYFQNEAQLEKSRLLSDRFSAERPKGSFSTLEIQRTEQGDSAMYLCASSLTGGRETQYFGPGTRLLVL.

The chain carries TRBV30 and TRBJ1-2; no clear D. CDR1 GTSNPN and CDR2 SVGIG come from the germline V gene (reference sequence). The CDR3 contains 15 residues. Trimming left V 0 bases short and J 3 bases short, with 14 bases between. The CDR3 DNA sequence: TGTGCCTGGAGTGTTGGCAAGGATTTAGACTATGGCTACACCTTC. It translates to CAWSVGKDLDYGYTF.

The CDR3 DNA reads TGTGCCAGCGGTTCTTGGGGGTCAAAGGAGGATGGCTACACCTTC. Translation: CASGSWGSKEDGYTF. This chain connects TRBV5-4 to TRBJ1-2; D is possibly TRBD1 (5 bases). CDR1 SGHNT and CDR2 YYREEE come from the germline V gene (reference sequence). This CDR3 comprises 15 residues. V was cut by 7 bases and J by 6 bases, with 22 bases left in between.

The rearrangement links TRBV29-1 to TRBJ2-3; 7 nucleotides align to TRBD2. CDR3 length equals 12 residues. V dropped 4 bases and J dropped 4; count of bases not matched to a gene: 2. Germline CDR1 and CDR2: SQVTM and ANQGSEA. Here the CDR3 DNA reads TGCAGCGTTGTGGGAGGGGCAGATACGCAGTATTTT. Protein sequence: CSVVGGADTQYF.

This clone has a handful of counts. In DNA, the CDR3 is TGTGCCAGCAGCCAAGGGGGCCAGAACAATCAGCCCCAGCATTTT. Its translation is CASSQGGQNNQPQHF. This chain uses TRBV13 with TRBJ1-5, with 7 bases identical to TRBD1. Losses at the gene ends were 5 bases for V and 3 bases for J; bases not matched to a gene: 7. There are 15 residues in the CDR3. Germline CDR1 PRHDT, CDR2 FYEKMQ (reference sequence).

To note about this clone: Other DNA variants within this sample encode the same CDR3. The chain links TRBV9 to TRBJ2-7; D gene ambiguous. This CDR3 is 12 amino acids long. The V gene lost 3 bases and the J gene lost 1 base, with 5 bases spanning the gap. Germline V CDR1 and CDR2: SGDLS, YYNGEE. The CDR3 DNA follows: TGTGCCAGCAGCGGGGGATCCTACGAGCAGTACTTC. Its translation: CASSGGSYEQYF.

This clone was recorded only once. The rearrangement joins TRBV13 to TRBJ2-5; TRBD1 aligns across 8 bases. This CDR3 region has 14 residues. Germline V gives CDR1 PRHDT, CDR2 FYEKMQ (reference sequence). After removal of 5 bases from V and 3 bases from J, the junction contained 5 bases not matched to a gene. The DNA for the CDR3 is TGTGCCAGCAGCCCCGACAGGGGTGAAGAGACCCAGTACTTC. Translation: CASSPDRGEETQYF.

The rearrangement joins TRBV27 to TRBJ2-7, with D tentatively TRBD1 (6 bases). There are 16 residues in the CDR3. The ends were cut back, 6 bases at V and 0 bases at J, with 18 bases in the middle. The germline V gene has CDR1 MNHEY and CDR2 SMNVEV (reference sequence). CDR3 in DNA: TGTGCCAGCAGCCCAAGCCAGGGGTCTTTCTCCTACGAGCAGTACTTC. As protein: CASSPSQGSFSYEQYF.